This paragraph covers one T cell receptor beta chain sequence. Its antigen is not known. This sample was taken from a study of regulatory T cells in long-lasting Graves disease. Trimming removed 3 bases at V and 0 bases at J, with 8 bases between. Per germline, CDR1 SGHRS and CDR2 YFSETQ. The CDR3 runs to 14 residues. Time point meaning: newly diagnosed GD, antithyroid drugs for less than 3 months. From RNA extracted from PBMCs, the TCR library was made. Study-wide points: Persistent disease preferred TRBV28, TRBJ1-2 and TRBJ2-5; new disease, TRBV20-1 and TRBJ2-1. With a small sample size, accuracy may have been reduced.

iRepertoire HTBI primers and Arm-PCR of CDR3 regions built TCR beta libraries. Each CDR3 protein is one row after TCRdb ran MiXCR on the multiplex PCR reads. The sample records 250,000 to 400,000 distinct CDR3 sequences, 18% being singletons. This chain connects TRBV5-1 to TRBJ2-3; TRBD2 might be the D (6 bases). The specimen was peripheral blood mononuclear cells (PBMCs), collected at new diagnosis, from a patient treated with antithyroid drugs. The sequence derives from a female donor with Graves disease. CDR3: CASSWRVSTDTQYF. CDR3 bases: TGCGCCAGCAGCTGGAGGGTTAGCACAGATACGCAGTATTTT.